The next 10 T cell receptor beta chains were all read from a single sample in a study of Graves' ophthalmopathy and Graves' hyperthyroidism. As the template, RNA transcripts were used to amplify TCR beta CDR3 regions. First-round RT-PCR employed HTBI primers, with a second-round multiplex PCR after it. Each CDR3 protein is one row after TCRdb ran MiXCR on the multiplex PCR reads. This table holds 500,000 to 600,000 distinct CDR3 sequences, 39% found once. Sequencing input: peripheral blood or thyroid tissue (not recorded which). The source is an adult man with Graves' hyperthyroidism.

This clonotype has a count of ten or more. The chain recombines TRBV29-1 with TRBJ1-2; weak D call: TRBD1 (6 bases). This CDR3 contains 13 residues. Germline values: CDR1 SQVTM, CDR2 ANQGSEA. Trimming took 4 bases from V and 4 from J, leaving 13 bases between them. The chain's CDR3 is CSVATAGAYGYTF. The CDR3 DNA sequence: TGCAGCGTTGCCACAGCAGGGGCCTATGGCTACACCTTC.

The V call is TRBV7-2, the J call TRBJ2-7, with 8 bases lining up with TRBD1. After removal of 8 bases from V and 2 bases from J, the junction contained 8 bases not matched to a gene. Germline V gene lookup returns CDR1 SGHTA and CDR2 FQGNSA. This CDR3 has 14 residues. As DNA, the CDR3 is TGTGCCAGCTCAGACAGGGGCCGAACCTACGAGCAGTACTTC. Protein: CASSDRGRTYEQYF.

The CDR3 spells CASSLIDRNTEAFF. The CDR3 nucleotides are TGCGCCAGCAGCTTGATAGACAGGAACACTGAAGCTTTCTTT. The V call is TRBV5-1, the J call TRBJ1-1, with D perhaps matching TRBD1 (5 bases). V lost 1 base and J 1 base, leaving 8 bases between the germline ends. The CDR3 sequence is 14 residues long. In germline, CDR1 is SGHRS, CDR2 YFSETQ.

This clonotype was detected only once. The chain carries TRBV24-1 and TRBJ2-2; D may be TRBD2 (6 bases). V was clipped by 4 bases and J by 0 bases, with 8 bases between them. Germline V gene data show CDR1 as KGHDR and CDR2 as SFDVKD. This CDR3 spans 15 amino acids. The CDR3 sequence is CATSDRLANTGELFF. The CDR3 DNA reads TGTGCCACCAGTGACAGACTAGCGAACACCGGGGAGCTGTTTTTT.

This clonotype has at least ten counts. J is TRBJ1-1 and V is TRBV20-1; tentative D call: TRBD1 (6 bases). The CDR3 consists of 16 residues. Trimming shortened V by 0 bases and J by 10 bases, and 24 bases separated the two germline ends. Germline CDR1 and CDR2: DFQATT and SNEGSKA (reference sequence). The CDR3 here is CSARDNGRGAGIVAFF. The DNA for the CDR3 is TGCAGTGCTAGAGATAACGGGCGGGGGGCGGGTATCGTAGCTTTCTTT.

A note on this clonotype: One end of the junction varies from germline; a read error may be responsible. The chain carries TRBV10-2 and TRBJ1-5; possibly TRBD1 for D (6 bases). Germline assignment: CDR1 WSHSY and CDR2 SAAADI. CDR3 length: 16 amino acids. The CDR3 nucleotides read TGTGCCAGCAGGCCCGCTAACGGGGGCCGCAATCAGCCCCAGCATTTT. Its translation is CASRPANGGRNQPQHF.

Many counts were recorded for this clonotype. For the CDR3, the DNA is TGCAGCGTGCGGATTGGGACAGATGAAGCTTTCTTT. Its translation is CSVRIGTDEAFF. This chain connects TRBV29-1 to TRBJ1-1; 7 bases are shared with TRBD1. The CDR3 is 12 amino acids. Germline V gene data show CDR1 as SQVTM and CDR2 as ANQGSEA. The junction had 8 bases not matched to a gene; V was cut back by 6 bases and J by 7 bases. The whole variable domain, filled in from reference TRBV29-1 and TRBJ1-1, reads SAVISQKPSRDICQRGTSLTIQCQVDSQVTMMFWYRQQPGQSLTLIATANQGSEATYESGFVIDKFPISRPNLTFSTLTVSNMSPEDSSIYLCSVRIGTDEAFFGQGTRLTVV.

To note about this clonotype: This likely comes from a read error, as the CDR3 has no conserved phenylalanine or tryptophan at its end. Because the CDR3's place on the DNA is in doubt, the DNA is left out and the CDR3 is given as listed by TCRdb. The chain uses TRBV29-1 and TRBJ2-5; TRBD1 reflects the table's D call only, with no check against the DNA. Germline lookup yields CDR1 SQVTM and CDR2 ANQGSEA. Both ends counted, the CDR3 spans 8 residues. CDR3 amino acids: CSVKDPGQ.

The gene calls are TRBV10-3 and TRBJ2-5; 8 bases fit TRBD1. The germline gives CDR1 ENHRY, CDR2 SYGVKD. The CDR3 totals 14 residues. J gave up 3 bases and V 4 bases, and 4 bases lay outside the gene matches. CDR3 bases: TGTGCCATCAGTGCGCAGGGGGCAAAAGAGACCCAGTACTTC. Translation: CAISAQGAKETQYF.

Here the CDR3 DNA reads TGCGCCAGCAGCTTGAAAACAGGGTCCACAGATACGCAGTATTTT. Amino acid sequence: CASSLKTGSTDTQYF. The chain employs TRBV5-1 and TRBJ2-3, with D possibly matching TRBD1 (6 bases). This CDR3 is 15 amino acids long. Germline CDR1 reads SGHRS; CDR2 reads YFSETQ. The V gene lost 1 base and the J gene lost 2 bases, with 11 bases spanning the gap.